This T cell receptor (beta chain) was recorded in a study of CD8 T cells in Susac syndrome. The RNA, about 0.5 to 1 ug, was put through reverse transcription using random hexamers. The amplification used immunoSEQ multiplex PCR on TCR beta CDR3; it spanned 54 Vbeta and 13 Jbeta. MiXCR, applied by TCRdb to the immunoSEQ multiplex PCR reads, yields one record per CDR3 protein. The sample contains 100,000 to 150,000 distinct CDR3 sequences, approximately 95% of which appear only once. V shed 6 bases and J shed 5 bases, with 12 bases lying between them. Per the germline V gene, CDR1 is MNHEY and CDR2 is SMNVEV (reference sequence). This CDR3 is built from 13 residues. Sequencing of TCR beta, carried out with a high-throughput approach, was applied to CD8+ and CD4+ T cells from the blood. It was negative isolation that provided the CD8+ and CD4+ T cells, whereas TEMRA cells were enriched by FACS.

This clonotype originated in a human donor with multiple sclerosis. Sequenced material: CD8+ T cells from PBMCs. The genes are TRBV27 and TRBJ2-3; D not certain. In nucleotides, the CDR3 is TGTGCCAGCAGCCCAAACGGGCGAGATACGCAGTATTTT. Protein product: CASSPNGRDTQYF.